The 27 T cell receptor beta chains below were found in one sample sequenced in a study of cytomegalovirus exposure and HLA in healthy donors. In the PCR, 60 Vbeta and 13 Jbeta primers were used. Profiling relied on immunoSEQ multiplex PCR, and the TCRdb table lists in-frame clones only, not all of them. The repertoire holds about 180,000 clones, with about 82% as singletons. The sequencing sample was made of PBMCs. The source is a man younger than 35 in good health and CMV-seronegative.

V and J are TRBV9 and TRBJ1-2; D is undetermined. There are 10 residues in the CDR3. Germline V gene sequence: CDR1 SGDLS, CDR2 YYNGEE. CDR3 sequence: CASRSYGYTF. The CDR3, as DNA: TGTGCAAGCCGGTCCTATGGCTACACCTTC.

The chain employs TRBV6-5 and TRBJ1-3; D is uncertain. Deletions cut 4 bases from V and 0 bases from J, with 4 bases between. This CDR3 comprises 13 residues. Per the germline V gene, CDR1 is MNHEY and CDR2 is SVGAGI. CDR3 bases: TGTGCCAGCAGTTCAGTCTCTGGAAACACCATATATTTT. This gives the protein CASSSVSGNTIYF.

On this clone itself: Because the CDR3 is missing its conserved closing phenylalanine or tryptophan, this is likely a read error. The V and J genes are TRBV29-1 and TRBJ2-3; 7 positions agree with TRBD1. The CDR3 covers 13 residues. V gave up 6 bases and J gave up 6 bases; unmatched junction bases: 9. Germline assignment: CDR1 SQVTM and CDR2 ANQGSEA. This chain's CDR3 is CSVEKGGLDTQYL. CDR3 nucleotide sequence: TGCAGCGTAGAGAAAGGGGGCTTGGATACGCAGTATCTT.

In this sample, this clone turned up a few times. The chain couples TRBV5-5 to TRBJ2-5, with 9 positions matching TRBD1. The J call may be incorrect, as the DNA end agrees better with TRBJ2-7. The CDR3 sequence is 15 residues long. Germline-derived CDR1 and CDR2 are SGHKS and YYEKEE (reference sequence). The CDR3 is CASSFRTGEDTEQYF. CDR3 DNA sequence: TGTGCCAGCAGCTTCCGGACAGGGGAGGACACCGAGCAGTACTTC.

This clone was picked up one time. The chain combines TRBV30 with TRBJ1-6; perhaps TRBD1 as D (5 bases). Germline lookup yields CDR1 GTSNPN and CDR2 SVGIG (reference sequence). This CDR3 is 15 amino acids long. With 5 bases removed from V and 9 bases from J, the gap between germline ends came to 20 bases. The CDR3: CAWCQGARLGSPLHF. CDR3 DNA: TGTGCCTGGTGTCAGGGCGCGAGATTGGGTTCACCCCTCCACTTT.

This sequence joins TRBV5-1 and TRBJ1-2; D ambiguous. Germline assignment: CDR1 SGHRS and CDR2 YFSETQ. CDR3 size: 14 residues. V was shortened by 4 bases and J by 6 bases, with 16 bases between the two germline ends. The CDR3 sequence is CASSREGGQNGYTF. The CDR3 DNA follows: TGCGCCAGCAGCAGAGAAGGAGGGCAGAATGGCTACACCTTC.

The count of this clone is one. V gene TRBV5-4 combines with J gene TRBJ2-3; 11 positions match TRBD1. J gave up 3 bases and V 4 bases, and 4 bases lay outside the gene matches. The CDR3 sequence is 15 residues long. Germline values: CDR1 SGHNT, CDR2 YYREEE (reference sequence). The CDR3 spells CASSPGQGATDTQYF. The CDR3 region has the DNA TGTGCCAGCAGCCCCGGACAGGGGGCAACAGATACGCAGTATTTT. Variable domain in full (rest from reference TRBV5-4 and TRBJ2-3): ETGVTQSPTHLIKTRGQQVTLRCSSQSGHNTVSWYQQALGQGPQFIFQYYREEENGRGNFPPRFSGLQFPNYSSELNVNALELDDSALYLCASSPGQGATDTQYFGPGTRLTVL.

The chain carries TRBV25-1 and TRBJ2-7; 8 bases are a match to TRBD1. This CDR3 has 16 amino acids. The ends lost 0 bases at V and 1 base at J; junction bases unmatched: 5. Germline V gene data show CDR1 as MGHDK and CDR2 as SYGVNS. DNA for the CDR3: TGTGCCAGCAGTGAATATGGGACAGGTTTATCCTACGAGCAGTACTTC. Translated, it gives CASSEYGTGLSYEQYF.

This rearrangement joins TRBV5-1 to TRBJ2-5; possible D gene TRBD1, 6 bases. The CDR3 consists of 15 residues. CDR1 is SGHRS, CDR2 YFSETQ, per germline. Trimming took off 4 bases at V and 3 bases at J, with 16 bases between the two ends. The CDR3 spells CASSDSANREETQYF. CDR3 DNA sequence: TGCGCCAGCAGCGATTCCGCTAACAGGGAAGAGACCCAGTACTTC. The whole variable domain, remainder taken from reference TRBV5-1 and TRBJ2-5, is KAGVTQTPRYLIKTRGQQVTLSCSPISGHRSVSWYQQTPGQGLQFLFEYFSETQRNKGNFPGRFSGRQFSNSRSEMNVSTLELGDSALYLCASSDSANREETQYFGPGTRLLVL.

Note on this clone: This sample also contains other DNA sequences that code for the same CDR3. The CDR3 DNA is TGTGCCAGCAGCTTGGAAGGCGGGGGAAGGGAGACCCAGTACTTC. It specifies CASSLEGGGRETQYF. This chain joins TRBV5-4 and TRBJ2-5, with 7 bases identical to TRBD2. The germline V gene encodes CDR1 SGHNT and CDR2 YYREEE (reference sequence). With V trimmed by 0 bases and J by 5 bases, 7 bases remained unmatched. The CDR3 is 15 residues long.

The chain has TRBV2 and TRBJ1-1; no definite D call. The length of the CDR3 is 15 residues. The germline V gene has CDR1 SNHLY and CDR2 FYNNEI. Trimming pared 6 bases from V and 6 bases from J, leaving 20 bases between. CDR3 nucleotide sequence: TGTGCCAGCAGGACCCTCCCGCAAGAGGATCCTGAAGCTTTCTTT. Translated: CASRTLPQEDPEAFF.

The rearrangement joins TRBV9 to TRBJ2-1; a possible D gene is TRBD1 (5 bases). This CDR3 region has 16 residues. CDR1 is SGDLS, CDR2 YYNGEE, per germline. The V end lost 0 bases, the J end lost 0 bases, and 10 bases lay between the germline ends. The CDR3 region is CASSVATQGSYNEQFF. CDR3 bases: TGTGCCAGCAGCGTAGCTACGCAGGGCTCCTACAATGAGCAGTTCTTC.

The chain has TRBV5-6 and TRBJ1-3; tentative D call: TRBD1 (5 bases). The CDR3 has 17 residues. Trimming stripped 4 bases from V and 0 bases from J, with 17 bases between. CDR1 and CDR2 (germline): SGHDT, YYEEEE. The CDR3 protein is CASSLLRVTNSGNTIYF. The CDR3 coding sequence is TGTGCCAGCAGCCTCCTCAGGGTGACAAACTCTGGAAACACCATATATTTT.

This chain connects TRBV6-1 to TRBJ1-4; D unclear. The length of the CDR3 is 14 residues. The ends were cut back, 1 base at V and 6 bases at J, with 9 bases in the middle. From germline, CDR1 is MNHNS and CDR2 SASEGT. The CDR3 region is CASSEGFEDEKLFF. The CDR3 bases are TGTGCCAGCAGTGAAGGATTTGAGGATGAAAAACTGTTTTTT.

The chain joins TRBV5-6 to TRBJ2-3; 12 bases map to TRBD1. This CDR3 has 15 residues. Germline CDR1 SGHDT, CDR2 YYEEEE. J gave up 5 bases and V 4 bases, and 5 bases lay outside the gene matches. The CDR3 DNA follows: TGTGCCAGCAGCCCCGGGACAGGGGGCATAGATACGCAGTATTTT. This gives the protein CASSPGTGGIDTQYF.

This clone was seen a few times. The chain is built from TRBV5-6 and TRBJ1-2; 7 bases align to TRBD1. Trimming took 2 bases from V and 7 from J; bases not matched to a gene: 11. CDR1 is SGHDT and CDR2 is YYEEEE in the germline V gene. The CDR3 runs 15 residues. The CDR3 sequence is CASSFRDRSFRGYTF. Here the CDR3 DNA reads TGTGCCAGCAGCTTTCGGGACAGATCTTTCCGTGGCTACACCTTC.

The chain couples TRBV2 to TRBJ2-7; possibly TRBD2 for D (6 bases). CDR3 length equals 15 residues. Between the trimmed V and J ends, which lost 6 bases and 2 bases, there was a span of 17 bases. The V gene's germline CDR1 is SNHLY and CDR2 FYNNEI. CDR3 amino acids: CASSELPSATYEQYF. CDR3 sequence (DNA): TGTGCCAGCAGCGAGCTCCCTAGCGCGACCTACGAGCAGTACTTC.

CDR3 in amino acids: CASSPDRGRFSPLHF. In DNA, the CDR3 is TGTGCCAGCAGCCCGGACAGGGGAAGGTTCTCACCCCTCCACTTT. The genes are TRBV28 and TRBJ1-6, with TRBD1 identical over 9 bases. The CDR3 has 15 amino acids. The junction had 10 bases not matched to a gene; V was cut back by 6 bases and J by 10 bases. The germline gives CDR1 MDHEN, CDR2 SYDVKM.

CDR3 nucleotide sequence: TGCGCCAGCAGCCGAACAGGTCAACTCCTATACGAGCAGTACTTC. Residues: CASSRTGQLLYEQYF. The rearrangement links TRBV4-1 to TRBJ2-7; a possible D gene is TRBD1 (5 bases). The CDR3 extends over 15 amino acids. Trimming took 4 bases from V and 4 from J, leaving 17 bases between them. Per germline, CDR1 MGHRA and CDR2 YSYEKL.

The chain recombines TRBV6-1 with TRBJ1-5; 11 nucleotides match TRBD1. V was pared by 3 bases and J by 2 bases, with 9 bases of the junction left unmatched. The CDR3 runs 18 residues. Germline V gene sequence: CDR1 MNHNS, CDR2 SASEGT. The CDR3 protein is CASSDPRDRGWGNQPQHF. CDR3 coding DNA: TGTGCCAGCAGTGACCCCCGGGACAGGGGGTGGGGCAATCAGCCCCAGCATTTT.

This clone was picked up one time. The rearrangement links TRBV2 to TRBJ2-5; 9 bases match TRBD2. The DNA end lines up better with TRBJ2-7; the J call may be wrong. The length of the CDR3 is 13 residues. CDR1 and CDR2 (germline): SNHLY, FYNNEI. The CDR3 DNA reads TGTGCCAGCCTGACTAGCGGCTCCTACGAGCAGTACTTC. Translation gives CASLTSGSYEQYF.

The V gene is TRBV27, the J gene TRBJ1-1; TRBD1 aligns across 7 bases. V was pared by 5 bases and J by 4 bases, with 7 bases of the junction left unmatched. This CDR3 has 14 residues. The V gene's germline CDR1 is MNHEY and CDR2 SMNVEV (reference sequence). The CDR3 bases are TGTGCCAGCAGTACCCTACAGGGGACCACTGAAGCTTTCTTT. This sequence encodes CASSTLQGTTEAFF.

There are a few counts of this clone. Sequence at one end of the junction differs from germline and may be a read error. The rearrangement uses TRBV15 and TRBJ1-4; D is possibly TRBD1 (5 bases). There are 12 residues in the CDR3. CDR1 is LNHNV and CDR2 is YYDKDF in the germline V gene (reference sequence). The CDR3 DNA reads TGTGCCACCAGCAGAGATGGTGTCAGGGCTAATTTT. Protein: CATSRDGVRANF.

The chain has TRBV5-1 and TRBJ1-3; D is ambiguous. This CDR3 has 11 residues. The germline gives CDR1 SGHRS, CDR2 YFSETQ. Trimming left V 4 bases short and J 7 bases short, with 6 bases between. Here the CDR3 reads CASSPGNTIYF. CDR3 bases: TGCGCCAGCAGCCCGGGGAACACCATATATTTT. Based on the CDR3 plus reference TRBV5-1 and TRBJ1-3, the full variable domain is KAGVTQTPRYLIKTRGQQVTLSCSPISGHRSVSWYQQTPGQGLQFLFEYFSETQRNKGNFPGRFSGRQFSNSRSEMNVSTLELGDSALYLCASSPGNTIYFGEGSWLTVV.

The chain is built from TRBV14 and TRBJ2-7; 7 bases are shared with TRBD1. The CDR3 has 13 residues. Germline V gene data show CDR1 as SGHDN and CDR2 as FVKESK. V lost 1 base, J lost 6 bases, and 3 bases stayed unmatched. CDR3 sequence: CASSQVSGGEQYF. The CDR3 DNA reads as TGTGCCAGCAGCCAAGTCTCAGGGGGCGAGCAGTACTTC.

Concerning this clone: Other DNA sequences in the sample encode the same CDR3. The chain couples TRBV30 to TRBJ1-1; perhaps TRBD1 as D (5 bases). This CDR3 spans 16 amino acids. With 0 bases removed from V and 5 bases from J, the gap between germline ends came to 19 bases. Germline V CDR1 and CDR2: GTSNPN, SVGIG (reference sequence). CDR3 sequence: CAWSVGPTRGGTEAFF. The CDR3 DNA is TGTGCCTGGAGTGTCGGGCCGACTCGGGGGGGGACTGAAGCTTTCTTT.

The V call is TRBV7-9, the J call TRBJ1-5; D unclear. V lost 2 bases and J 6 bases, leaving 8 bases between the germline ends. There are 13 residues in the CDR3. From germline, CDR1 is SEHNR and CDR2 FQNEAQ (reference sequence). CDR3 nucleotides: TGTGCCAGCAGCTTAAGCGTCCGTCAGCCCCAGCATTTT. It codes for CASSLSVRQPQHF.